This is a list of T cell receptor beta chains from one sample in a study of blood T cell repertoires in COVID-19. Clones were sequenced by immunoSEQ multiplex PCR, and TCRdb holds only the in-frame ones, with some missing. The sample carries roughly 250,000 clones, around 85% recorded once. The source material was PBMCs or T cells enriched from blood (not recorded which). Receptors were obtained from a woman in her thirties or forties with acute COVID-19. The CDR3 runs from the conserved cysteine through the conserved F or W. The D gene is left open where the match is weak. The size field is filled for only some rows; it gives once, few, many or a size class.

j_call: TRBJ2-3
clone_size: -
v_call: TRBV19
d_call: TRBD2
cdr3_nt: TGTGCCAGTAGTTCCCAGGGAGTCGGGTCAGCGGGAGGTGTAGATACGCAGTATTTT
cdr3_aa: CASSSQGVGSAGGVDTQYF

j_call: TRBJ1-2
clone_size: -
v_call: TRBV4-1
d_call: -
cdr3_nt: TGCGCCAGCAGCCAAGATAGTAGCGGCTACACCTTC
cdr3_aa: CASSQDSSGYTF

j_call: TRBJ2-7
clone_size: -
v_call: TRBV14
d_call: TRBD2
cdr3_nt: TGTGCCAGCAGCCGAACTACGGGAGGGCCTTACGAGCAGTACTTC
cdr3_aa: CASSRTTGGPYEQYF

j_call: TRBJ1-2
clone_size: -
v_call: TRBV11-2
d_call: -
cdr3_nt: TGTGCCAGCAGCTTAGGGCACAGGCAGGGTGGCTACACCTTC
cdr3_aa: CASSLGHRQGGYTF

j_call: TRBJ1-5
clone_size: -
v_call: TRBV9
d_call: -
cdr3_nt: TGTGCCAGCAGCCGAGAGGGCTTTCAGCCCCAGCATTTT
cdr3_aa: CASSREGFQPQHF

j_call: TRBJ2-1
clone_size: -
v_call: TRBV3-1/TRBV3-2
d_call: -
cdr3_nt: TGTGCCAGCAGCCCGAAACTGACAGTCGGGGAGCAGTTCTTC
cdr3_aa: CASSPKLTVGEQFF

j_call: TRBJ1-3
clone_size: once
v_call: TRBV5-1
d_call: -
cdr3_nt: TGCGCCAGCAGCCTATCGGGGGCTGGAAACACCATATATTTT
cdr3_aa: CASSLSGAGNTIYF

j_call: TRBJ2-3
clone_size: -
v_call: TRBV27
d_call: -
cdr3_nt: TGTGCCAGCAGTACAACCCTCACAGATACGCAGTATTTT
cdr3_aa: CASSTTLTDTQYF

j_call: TRBJ2-5
clone_size: -
v_call: TRBV4-1
d_call: -
cdr3_nt: TGCGCCAGCAGCCAAGGAGAGGTAGGGACCCAGTACTTC
cdr3_aa: CASSQGEVGTQYF

j_call: TRBJ1-5
clone_size: -
v_call: TRBV6-5
d_call: TRBD1
cdr3_nt: TGTGCCAGCAGTTCGACAGGGGGTGGCCAGCCCCAGCATTTT
cdr3_aa: CASSSTGGGQPQHF

j_call: TRBJ2-7
clone_size: -
v_call: TRBV10-3
d_call: -
cdr3_nt: TGTGCCATCAGTGAGCATAGCGGAGGTGGGACGTCCTATGAGCAGTACTTC
cdr3_aa: CAISEHSGGGTSYEQYF

j_call: TRBJ2-7
clone_size: few
v_call: TRBV12-5
d_call: -
cdr3_nt: TGTGCTAGTTCCCCAGGGGGGAGTGGTGGCGAGCAGTACTTC
cdr3_aa: CASSPGGSGGEQYF

j_call: TRBJ2-2
clone_size: -
v_call: TRBV6-5
d_call: TRBD2
cdr3_nt: TGTGCCAGCAGAAGACTAGCGGGTGGCGGGGAGCTGTTTTTT
cdr3_aa: CASRRLAGGGELFF

j_call: TRBJ2-2
clone_size: -
v_call: TRBV29-1
d_call: -
cdr3_nt: TGCAGCGTTGGGGCGGTGGGGGGAGCCGGGGAGCTGTTTTTT
cdr3_aa: CSVGAVGGAGELFF

j_call: TRBJ2-2
clone_size: once
v_call: TRBV7-8
d_call: TRBD1
cdr3_nt: TGTGCCAGCAGCTTAGCTAGGGGACAGGGCGGCGCCGGGGAGCTGTTTTTT
cdr3_aa: CASSLARGQGGAGELFF

j_call: TRBJ1-3
clone_size: -
v_call: TRBV19
d_call: -
cdr3_nt: TGTGCCAGTAGTACAGGCAGGGACTTTGGAAACACCATATATTTT
cdr3_aa: CASSTGRDFGNTIYF